These T cell receptor beta chains were read from a single sample in a study of radiotherapy plus CTLA-4 blockade in lung cancer. Repertoires were generated with immunoSEQ multiplex PCR, while TCRdb's copy carries only in-frame clones and drops some. Seen here are over 100,000 clones, 80% to 90% observed once, and the top ten hold more than 6.5%. Sequencing was performed on peripheral blood, taken from a patient treated with radiotherapy plus ipilimumab. These TCRs come from a human donor with non-small cell lung cancer that progressed on radiotherapy plus ipilimumab. CDR3s include the opening cysteine and the closing phenylalanine or tryptophan. The D gene is left open where the match is weak. Clone size is not always given. Where it is, it says once, few, many or a class for expanded clones.

clone size	V gene	J gene	D gene	CDR3 protein	CDR3 DNA
-	TRBV2	TRBJ1-3	-	CAGTNRTGNTIYF	TGTGCCGGCACTAACAGGACTGGAAACACCATATATTTT
-	TRBV5-1	TRBJ2-7	TRBD2	CASSTGLAGLVEQYF	TGCGCCAGCAGTACCGGACTAGCGGGCTTAGTCGAGCAGTACTTC
-	TRBV2	TRBJ1-1	-	CASSDNTNTEAFF	TGTGCCAGCAGTGACAACACGAACACTGAAGCTTTCTTT
-	TRBV7-9	TRBJ1-5	-	CASSFGDNQEPQHF	TGTGCCAGCAGCTTCGGCGATAATCAGGAGCCCCAGCATTTT
-	TRBV9	TRBJ2-1	-	CASSEHPGRDNEQFF	TGTGCCAGCAGCGAACATCCGGGACGTGACAATGAGCAGTTCTTC
-	TRBV9	TRBJ2-4	TRBD2	CASSKGTSGGFPGIQYF	TGTGCCAGCAGCAAGGGAACTAGCGGGGGGTTTCCGGGCATTCAGTACTTC
-	TRBV6-4	TRBJ1-5	-	CASITGADGVPQHF	TGTGCCAGCATCACCGGTGCTGACGGGGTGCCCCAGCATTTT
-	TRBV25-1	TRBJ2-3	-	CASSEPPGDTQYF	TGTGCCAGCAGTGAACCCCCCGGTGATACGCAGTATTTT
-	TRBV5-1	TRBJ2-1	-	CASSLGLGVYNEQFF	TGCGCCAGCAGCTTGGGACTAGGGGTCTACAATGAGCAGTTCTTC
once	TRBV11-3	TRBJ2-1	-	CASSPHSGTSSYNEQFF	TGTGCCAGCAGCCCACACTCCGGGACCAGCTCCTACAATGAGCAGTTCTTC
-	TRBV6-5	TRBJ2-3	-	CASSYSGDTQYF	TGTGCCAGCAGTTACTCCGGGGATACGCAGTATTTT
-	TRBV29-1	TRBJ2-2	TRBD2	CSVDLAGGPGGELFF	TGCAGCGTTGACCTAGCGGGAGGGCCCGGCGGGGAGCTGTTTTTT
-	TRBV27	TRBJ1-3	-	CASSLSGKGNTIYF	TGTGCCAGCAGTTTATCCGGGAAGGGAAACACCATATATTTT
-	TRBV5-1	TRBJ2-7	-	CASSPNRASSYEQYF	TGCGCCAGCAGCCCGAACAGGGCGAGCTCCTACGAGCAGTACTTC
-	TRBV2	TRBJ2-4	-	CASSEPYRDGSKNIQYF	TGTGCCAGCAGTGAACCATACAGGGATGGGTCCAAAAACATTCAGTACTTC
once	TRBV11-3	TRBJ2-1	TRBD2	CASSLGASGSYNEQFF	TGTGCCAGCAGCTTAGGGGCTAGCGGGTCCTACAATGAGCAGTTCTTC
few	TRBV6-5	TRBJ1-2	-	CASSSVGTTKYGYTF	TGTGCCAGCAGCTCCGTAGGGACGACAAAGTATGGCTACACCTTC
-	TRBV27	TRBJ1-4	TRBD1	CASKNRGGNEKLFF	TGTGCCAGCAAAAACAGGGGAGGTAATGAAAAACTGTTTTTT
-	TRBV4-2	TRBJ1-1	-	CASSRYTQSGNTEAFF	TGTGCCAGCAGCCGATACACCCAGTCAGGGAACACTGAAGCTTTCTTT
-	TRBV29-1	TRBJ1-1	TRBD1	CSVSGTGVTEAFF	TGCAGCGTTTCCGGGACAGGGGTCACTGAAGCTTTCTTT
-	TRBV6-5	TRBJ2-7	-	CASSPRESSYEQYF	TGTGCCAGCTCCCCCCGGGAGAGCTCCTACGAGCAGTACTTC
-	TRBV11-2	TRBJ1-2	TRBD1	CASSWSGGQGDGYTF	TGTGCCAGCAGCTGGTCCGGGGGACAGGGGGATGGCTACACCTTC
-	TRBV29-1	TRBJ2-7	TRBD1	CSVLGGDRGFGEQYF	TGCAGCGTCCTCGGCGGGGACAGGGGCTTCGGCGAGCAGTACTTC
-	TRBV6-1	TRBJ2-7	-	CASSIGTSGWGEQYF	TGTGCCAGCAGCATCGGGACATCGGGTTGGGGTGAGCAGTACTTC
once	TRBV5-4	TRBJ2-1	-	CASSKTRDPKYNEQFF	TGTGCCAGCAGCAAAACCAGGGACCCGAAGTACAATGAGCAGTTCTTC
-	TRBV30	TRBJ1-4	-	CAWKGMDEKLFF	TGTGCCTGGAAAGGGATGGATGAAAAACTGTTTTTT
-	TRBV15	TRBJ1-4	-	CATSREALEGPGEKLFF	TGTGCCACCAGCAGAGAGGCGCTCGAGGGGCCTGGGGAAAAACTGTTTTTT
-	TRBV11-2	TRBJ2-7	TRBD2	CASSLAPSGSYEQYF	TGTGCCAGCAGCTTAGCCCCTAGCGGCTCCTACGAGCAGTACTTC
once	TRBV18	TRBJ1-1	-	CASSPYGIEAFF	TGTGCCAGCTCCCCTTATGGCATTGAAGCTTTCTTT
-	TRBV6-5	TRBJ2-7	-	CASSFRDWGEQYF	TGTGCCAGCAGTTTCCGGGACTGGGGGGAGCAGTACTTC
-	TRBV5-4	TRBJ2-3	TRBD2	CASSLGTSGSTDTQYF	TGTGCCAGCAGCTTGGGGACTAGCGGTAGCACAGATACGCAGTATTTT
once	TRBV7-2	TRBJ2-1	-	CASSLDRLAPEQFF	TGTGCCAGCAGCTTAGATCGGCTAGCCCCAGAGCAGTTCTTC
-	TRBV2	TRBJ1-2	-	CASSVDDNYGYTF	TGTGCCAGCAGTGTGGACGATAACTATGGCTACACCTTC
few	TRBV7-9	TRBJ1-1	-	CASSFRLSTEAFF	TGTGCCAGCAGCTTTCGTCTATCCACTGAAGCTTTCTTT
-	TRBV9	TRBJ2-2	-	CASRGENTGELFF	TGTGCCAGCAGGGGGGAGAACACCGGGGAGCTGTTTTTT